The next 10 T cell receptor beta chains were all read from a single sample in a study of monozygotic twins with inflammatory bowel disease. TCRdb reworked the 5' RACE reads into one entry per CDR3 protein, no DNA. Recorded here are about 160,000 distinct CDR3 sequences; the top ten clones represent 2.4%. Material: blood. These receptors were obtained from a human donor with ulcerative colitis or Crohn's disease, or a healthy co-twin of an affected twin (not recorded which).

The J gene is TRBJ2-7, the V gene TRBV30; TCRdb selects TRBD1, and the lack of DNA leaves this call unchecked. The CDR3 contains 17 residues. Germline CDR1 and CDR2: GTSNPN and SVGIG (reference sequence). CDR3 region: CAWSVKEAQGIIYEQYF.

The chain links TRBV12-3 or TRBV12-4 to TRBJ2-7. The CDR3 consists of 15 residues. The chain's CDR3 is CASTNRSAVSYEQYF.

The chain uses TRBV7-6 and TRBJ1-1. The CDR3 has 12 residues. The germline V gene has CDR1 SGHVS and CDR2 FNYEAQ. The CDR3 region is CASSFEGHEAFF.

This chain connects TRBV12-3 or TRBV12-4 to TRBJ2-1. The CDR3 loop spans 13 amino acids. The CDR3 loop reads CASSFFPLNEQFF.

The gene calls are TRBV4-2 and TRBJ2-3; TCRdb's D call, TRBD2, is unchecked because there is no DNA. The CDR3 spans 16 residues. Germline values: CDR1 LGHNA, CDR2 YNFKEQ. The chain's CDR3 is CASSQVTSVITDTQYF.

V usage is TRBV11-3 and J usage is TRBJ2-5; the D call of TRBD2 rests on TCRdb alone, since no DNA is present to check it. Germline CDR1 is SGHNT and CDR2 is YENEEA. The CDR3 has 16 amino acids. The CDR3 protein is CASSSWGGRARETQYF.

The V and J genes are TRBV5-1 and TRBJ1-1. The CDR3 length is 14 residues. Germline V gene sequence: CDR1 SGHRS, CDR2 YFSETQ. The CDR3 loop reads CASSLGGEGTEAFF.

The chain carries TRBV20-1 and TRBJ2-1; TCRdb's D call of TRBD2 is untestable without DNA. CDR3 length: 15 amino acids. Per the germline V gene, CDR1 is DFQATT and CDR2 is SNEGSKA (reference sequence). The CDR3 reads CSANDLAGAMSEQFF.

The CDR3 reads CASSQSGGSYEQYF. The rearrangement links TRBV18 to TRBJ2-7. CDR1 is KGHSH and CDR2 is LQKENI in the germline V gene. The CDR3 has 14 amino acids. The variable domain in full, completed from reference TRBV18 and TRBJ2-7, reads NAGVMQNPRHLVRRRGQEARLRCSPMKGHSHVYWYRQLPEEGLKFMVYLQKENIIDESGMPKERFSAEFPKEGPSILRIQQVVRGDSAAYFCASSQSGGSYEQYFGPGTRLTVT.

The chain combines TRBV7-9 with TRBJ2-1; TCRdb outputs TRBD1, but without DNA this stays unchecked. The CDR3 loop spans 16 amino acids. From germline, CDR1 is SEHNR and CDR2 FQNEAQ (reference sequence). CDR3: CASSAAGGHTGNEQFF.